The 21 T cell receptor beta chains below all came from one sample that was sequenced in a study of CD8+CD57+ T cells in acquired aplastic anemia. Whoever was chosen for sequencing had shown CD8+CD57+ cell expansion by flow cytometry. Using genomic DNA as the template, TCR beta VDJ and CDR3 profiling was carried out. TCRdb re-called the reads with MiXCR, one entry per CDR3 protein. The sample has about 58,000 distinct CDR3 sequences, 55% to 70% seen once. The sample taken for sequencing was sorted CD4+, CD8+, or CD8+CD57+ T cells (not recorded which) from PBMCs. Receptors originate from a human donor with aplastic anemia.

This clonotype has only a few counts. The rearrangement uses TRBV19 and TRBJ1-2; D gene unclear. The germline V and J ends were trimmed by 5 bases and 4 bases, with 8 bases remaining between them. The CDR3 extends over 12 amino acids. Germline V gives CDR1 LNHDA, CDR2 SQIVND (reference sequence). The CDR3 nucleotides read TGTGCCAGTAGTCTGAACATCTATGGCTACACCTTC. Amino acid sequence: CASSLNIYGYTF. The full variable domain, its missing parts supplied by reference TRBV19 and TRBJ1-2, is DGGITQSPKYLFRKEGQNVTLSCEQNLNHDAMYWYRQDPGQGLRLIYYSQIVNDFQKGDIAEGYSVSREKKESFPLTVTSAQKNPTAFYLCASSLNIYGYTFGSGTRLTVV.

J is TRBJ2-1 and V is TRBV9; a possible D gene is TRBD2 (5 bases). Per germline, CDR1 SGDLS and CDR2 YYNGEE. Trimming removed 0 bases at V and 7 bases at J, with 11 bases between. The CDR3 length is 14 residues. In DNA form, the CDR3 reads TGTGCCAGCAGCGTAGAAGTAGCGAGGAATGAGCAGTTCTTC. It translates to CASSVEVARNEQFF.

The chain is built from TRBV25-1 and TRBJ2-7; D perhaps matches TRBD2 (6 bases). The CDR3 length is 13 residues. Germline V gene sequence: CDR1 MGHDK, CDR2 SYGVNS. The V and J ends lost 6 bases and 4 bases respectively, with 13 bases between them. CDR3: CASSLCGVYEQYF. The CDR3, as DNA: TGTGCCAGCAGCTTATGCGGGGTATACGAGCAGTACTTC.

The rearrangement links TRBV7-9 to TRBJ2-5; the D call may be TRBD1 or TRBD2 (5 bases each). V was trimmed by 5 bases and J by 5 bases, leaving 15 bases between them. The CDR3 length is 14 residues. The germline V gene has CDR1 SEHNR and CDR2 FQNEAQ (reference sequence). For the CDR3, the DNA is TGTGCCAGCAGCCAAGACGGGGCCATGGAGACCCAGTACTTC. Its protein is CASSQDGAMETQYF.

This CDR3 reads CSVGQGTTQPQHF. DNA for the CDR3: TGCAGCGTTGGACAGGGGACGACTCAGCCCCAGCATTTT. The chain joins TRBV29-1 to TRBJ1-5, with 8 bases aligning to TRBD1. The CDR3 runs 13 residues. CDR1 and CDR2 (germline): SQVTM, ANQGSEA. Losses at the gene ends were 4 bases for V and 6 bases for J; bases not matched to a gene: 5.

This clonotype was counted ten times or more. Written as DNA, the CDR3 is TGTGCCAGTCTGACAGGGTGGACTGAAGCTTTCTTT. It codes for CASLTGWTEAFF. This sequence joins TRBV19 and TRBJ1-1, with 7 bases that match TRBD1. From germline, CDR1 is LNHDA and CDR2 SQIVND (reference sequence). The junction had 5 bases not matched to a gene; V was cut back by 8 bases and J by 5 bases. CDR3 length: 12 residues.

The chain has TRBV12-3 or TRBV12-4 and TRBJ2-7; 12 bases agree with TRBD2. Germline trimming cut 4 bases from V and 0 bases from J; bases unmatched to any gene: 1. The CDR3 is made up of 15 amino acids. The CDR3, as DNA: TGTGCCAGCAGTTCGGGACTAGCGGGCTCCTACGAGCAGTACTTC. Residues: CASSSGLAGSYEQYF.

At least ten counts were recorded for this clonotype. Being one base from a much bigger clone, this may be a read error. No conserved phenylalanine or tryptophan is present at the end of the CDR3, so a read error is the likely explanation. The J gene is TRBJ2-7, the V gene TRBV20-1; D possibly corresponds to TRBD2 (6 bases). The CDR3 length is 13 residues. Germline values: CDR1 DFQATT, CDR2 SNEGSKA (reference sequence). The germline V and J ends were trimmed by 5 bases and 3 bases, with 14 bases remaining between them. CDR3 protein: CSAGTGESYEQYI. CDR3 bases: TGCAGTGCTGGGACGGGGGAGAGCTACGAGCAGTACATC.

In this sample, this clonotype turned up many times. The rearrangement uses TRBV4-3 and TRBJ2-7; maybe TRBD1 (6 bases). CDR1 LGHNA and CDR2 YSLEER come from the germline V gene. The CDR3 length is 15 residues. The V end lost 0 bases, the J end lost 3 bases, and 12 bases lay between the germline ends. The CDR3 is CASSQEKDSLYEQYF. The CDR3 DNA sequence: TGCGCCAGCAGCCAAGAAAAGGACAGCCTCTACGAGCAGTACTTC.

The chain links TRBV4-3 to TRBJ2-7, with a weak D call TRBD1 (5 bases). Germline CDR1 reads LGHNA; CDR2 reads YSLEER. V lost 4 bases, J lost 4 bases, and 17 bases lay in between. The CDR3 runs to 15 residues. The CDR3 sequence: CASSRLRGAGYEQYF. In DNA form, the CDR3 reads TGCGCCAGCAGCCGACTTAGGGGCGCAGGTTACGAGCAGTACTTC.

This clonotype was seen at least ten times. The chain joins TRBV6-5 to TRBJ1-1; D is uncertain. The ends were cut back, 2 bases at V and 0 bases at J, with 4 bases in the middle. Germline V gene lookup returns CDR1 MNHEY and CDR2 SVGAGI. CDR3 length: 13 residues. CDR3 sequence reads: CASSYLMNTEAFF. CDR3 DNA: TGTGCCAGCAGTTACCTAATGAACACTGAAGCTTTCTTT.

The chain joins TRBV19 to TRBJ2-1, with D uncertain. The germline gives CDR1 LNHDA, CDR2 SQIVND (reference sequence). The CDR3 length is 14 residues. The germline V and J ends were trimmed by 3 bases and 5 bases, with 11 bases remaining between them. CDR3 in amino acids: CASSISGRNNEQFF. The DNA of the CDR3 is TGTGCCAGTAGTATCTCTGGCAGAAACAATGAGCAGTTCTTC.

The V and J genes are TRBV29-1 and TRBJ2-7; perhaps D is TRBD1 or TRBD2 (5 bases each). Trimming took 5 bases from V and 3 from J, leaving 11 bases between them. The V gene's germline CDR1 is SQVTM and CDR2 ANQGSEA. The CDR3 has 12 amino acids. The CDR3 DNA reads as TGCAGCGTTTGGGACGGGTTCTACGAGCAGTACTTC. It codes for CSVWDGFYEQYF.

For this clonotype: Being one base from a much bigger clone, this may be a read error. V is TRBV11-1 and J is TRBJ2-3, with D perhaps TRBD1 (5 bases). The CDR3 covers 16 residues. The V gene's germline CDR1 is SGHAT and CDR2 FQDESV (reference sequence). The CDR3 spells CDSSSTSRVDRDTQYF. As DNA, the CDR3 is TGTGACAGCAGCTCCACTTCCAGGGTGGATAGGGATACGCAGTATTTT. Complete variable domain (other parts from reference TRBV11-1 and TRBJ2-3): EAEVAQSPRYKITEKSQAVAFWCDPISGHATLYWYRQILGQGPELLVQFQDESVVDDSQLPKDRFSAERLKGVDSTLKIQPAELGDSAMYLCDSSSTSRVDRDTQYFGPGTRLTVL.

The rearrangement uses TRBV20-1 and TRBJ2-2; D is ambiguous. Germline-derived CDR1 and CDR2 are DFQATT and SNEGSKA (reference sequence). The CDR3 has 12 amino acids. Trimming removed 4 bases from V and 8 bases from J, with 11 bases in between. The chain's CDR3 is CSAKDQTGELFF. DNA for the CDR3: TGCAGTGCTAAGGATCAGACGGGGGAGCTGTTTTTT.

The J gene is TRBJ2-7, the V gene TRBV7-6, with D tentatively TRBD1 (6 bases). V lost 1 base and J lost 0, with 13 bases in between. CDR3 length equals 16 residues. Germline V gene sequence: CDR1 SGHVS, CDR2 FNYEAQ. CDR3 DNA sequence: TGTGCCAGCAGCTTAGGAGGACAGTCAGGCTCCTACGAGCAGTACTTC. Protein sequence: CASSLGGQSGSYEQYF.

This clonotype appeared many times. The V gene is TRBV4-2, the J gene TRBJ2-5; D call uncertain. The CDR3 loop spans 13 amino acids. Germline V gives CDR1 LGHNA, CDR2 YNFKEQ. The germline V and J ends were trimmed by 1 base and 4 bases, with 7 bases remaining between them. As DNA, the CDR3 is TGTGCCAGCAGCCAAGGAGACGGAGAGACCCAGTACTTC. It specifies CASSQGDGETQYF.

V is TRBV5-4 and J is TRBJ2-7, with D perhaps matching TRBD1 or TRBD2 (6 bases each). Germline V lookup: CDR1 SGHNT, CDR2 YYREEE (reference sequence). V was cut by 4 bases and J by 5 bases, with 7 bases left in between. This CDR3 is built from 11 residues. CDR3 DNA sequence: TGTGCCAGCAGCAGGGGGGACGAGCAGTACGTC. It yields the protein CASSRGDEQYV.

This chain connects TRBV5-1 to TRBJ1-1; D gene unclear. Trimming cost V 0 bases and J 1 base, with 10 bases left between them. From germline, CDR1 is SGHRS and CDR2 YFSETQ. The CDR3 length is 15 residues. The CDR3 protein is CASSLDGSANTEAFF. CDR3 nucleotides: TGCGCCAGCAGCTTGGACGGGAGTGCGAACACTGAAGCTTTCTTT.

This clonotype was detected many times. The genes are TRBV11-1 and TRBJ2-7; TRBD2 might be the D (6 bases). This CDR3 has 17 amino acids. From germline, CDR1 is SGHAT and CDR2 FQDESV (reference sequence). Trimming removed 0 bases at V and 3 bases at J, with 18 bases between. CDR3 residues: CASSLAAPSGLDYEQYF. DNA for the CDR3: TGTGCCAGCAGCTTAGCGGCTCCCTCGGGACTCGACTACGAGCAGTACTTC.

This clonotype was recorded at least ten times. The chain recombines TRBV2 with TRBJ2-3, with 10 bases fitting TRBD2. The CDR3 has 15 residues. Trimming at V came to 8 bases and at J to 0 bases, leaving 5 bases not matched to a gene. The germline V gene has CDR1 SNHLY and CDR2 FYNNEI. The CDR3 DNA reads TGTGCCAGCGGCGGACTAGCGGCTAGCACAGATACGCAGTATTTT. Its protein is CASGGLAASTDTQYF.